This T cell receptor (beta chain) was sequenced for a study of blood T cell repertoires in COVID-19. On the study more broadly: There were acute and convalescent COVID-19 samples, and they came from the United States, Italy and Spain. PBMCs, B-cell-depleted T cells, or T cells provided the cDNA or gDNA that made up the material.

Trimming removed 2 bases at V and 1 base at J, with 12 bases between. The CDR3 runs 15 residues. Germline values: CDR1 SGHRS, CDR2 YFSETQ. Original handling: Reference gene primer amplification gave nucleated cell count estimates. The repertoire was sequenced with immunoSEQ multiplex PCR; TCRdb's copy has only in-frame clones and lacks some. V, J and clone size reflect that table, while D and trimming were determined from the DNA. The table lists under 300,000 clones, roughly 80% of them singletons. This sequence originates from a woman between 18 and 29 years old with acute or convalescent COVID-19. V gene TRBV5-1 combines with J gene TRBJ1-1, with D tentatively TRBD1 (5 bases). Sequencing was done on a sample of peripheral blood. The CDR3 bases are TGCGCCAGCAGCTTAATAACGACAGCGAACACTGAAGCTTTCTTT. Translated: CASSLITTANTEAFF. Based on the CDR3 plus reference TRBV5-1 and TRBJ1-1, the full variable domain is KAGVTQTPRYLIKTRGQQVTLSCSPISGHRSVSWYQQTPGQGLQFLFEYFSETQRNKGNFPGRFSGRQFSNSRSEMNVSTLELGDSALYLCASSLITTANTEAFFGQGTRLTVV.